A selection of T cell receptor beta chains follows, all from one sample in a study of Ad26.COV2.S vaccination and SARS-CoV-2 variants. TCRdb keeps only in-frame clones here, not all; method: immunoSEQ multiplex PCR. The profile shows some 450,000 clones, around 90% of them singletons. This specimen was peripheral blood, taken in a trial of Ad26.COV2.S vaccine versus placebo. The receptors come from a person between 18 and 65 years old who received the Ad26.COV2.S COVID-19 vaccine or a placebo. Each CDR3 is given with its conserved first and last residue. The order of the fields is D gene, clone size, V gene, J gene, CDR3 DNA, CDR3 protein. A D gene is named only where the DNA matches it firmly. The listing skips clone size in some rows; elsewhere it reads once, few, many or a size class.

d_gene: .
abundance: .
v_gene: TRBV19
j_gene: TRBJ2-4
CDR3nt: TGTGCCAGTAGTATAGAGGGTCAGGGAGGACGGGACATTCAGTACTTC
CDR3aa: CASSIEGQGGRDIQYF

d_gene: TRBD1
abundance: .
v_gene: TRBV7-9
j_gene: TRBJ2-7
CDR3nt: TGTGCCAGCAGCCCTTCGACAGGGCACGAGCAGTACTTC
CDR3aa: CASSPSTGHEQYF

d_gene: .
abundance: .
v_gene: TRBV7-9
j_gene: TRBJ2-7
CDR3nt: TGTGCCAGCAGCCCGGTCGGAATCTACGAGCAGTACTTC
CDR3aa: CASSPVGIYEQYF

d_gene: .
abundance: .
v_gene: TRBV19
j_gene: TRBJ1-1
CDR3nt: TGTGCCAGTAGCCGGGTGGGGAACACTGAAGCTTTCTTT
CDR3aa: CASSRVGNTEAFF

d_gene: .
abundance: .
v_gene: TRBV24-1
j_gene: TRBJ1-3
CDR3nt: TGTGCCACCAGTGACTCAGAATCTGGAAACACCATATATTTT
CDR3aa: CATSDSESGNTIYF

d_gene: TRBD2
abundance: once
v_gene: TRBV11-3
j_gene: TRBJ2-1
CDR3nt: TGTGCCAGCAGCAACCCGGGACTAGCGGAGTTCTTC
CDR3aa: CASSNPGLAEFF

d_gene: TRBD1
abundance: .
v_gene: TRBV19
j_gene: TRBJ2-5
CDR3nt: TGTGCCAGTAGTGCCCGACAGGGGGCTGGGGAGACCCAGTACTTC
CDR3aa: CASSARQGAGETQYF

d_gene: .
abundance: few
v_gene: TRBV7-3
j_gene: TRBJ2-5
CDR3nt: TGTGCCAGCAGCTTAGGGGGATTGGAGACCCAGTACTTC
CDR3aa: CASSLGGLETQYF

d_gene: TRBD2
abundance: .
v_gene: TRBV4-2
j_gene: TRBJ2-7
CDR3nt: TGTGCCAGCAGCCAAGACTTGGCAGCGGGAGAAAGTATATCCCCCTACGAGCAGTACTTC
CDR3aa: CASSQDLAAGESISPYEQYF

d_gene: .
abundance: .
v_gene: TRBV27
j_gene: TRBJ2-1
CDR3nt: TGTGCCAGCAGTTTGAGCAGAGTCGATGAGCAGTTCTTC
CDR3aa: CASSLSRVDEQFF

d_gene: .
abundance: .
v_gene: TRBV25-1
j_gene: TRBJ1-4
CDR3nt: TGTGCCAGCACCTGGACGGGAGTTAATGAAAAACTGTTTTTT
CDR3aa: CASTWTGVNEKLFF

d_gene: TRBD2
abundance: .
v_gene: TRBV5-4
j_gene: TRBJ2-7
CDR3nt: TGTGCCAGCAGCTTAGGGACTAGCGGGAGCTCCTACGAGCAGTACTTC
CDR3aa: CASSLGTSGSSYEQYF

d_gene: TRBD2
abundance: .
v_gene: TRBV24-1
j_gene: TRBJ2-5
CDR3nt: TGTGCCACCAGTGATCGGACTAGCGGGAGGAACCCTCAAGAGACCCAGTACTTC
CDR3aa: CATSDRTSGRNPQETQYF

d_gene: .
abundance: .
v_gene: TRBV7-9
j_gene: TRBJ2-7
CDR3nt: TGTGCCAGCAGCTTTGACCTTATGGGATACGAGCAGTACTTC
CDR3aa: CASSFDLMGYEQYF

d_gene: .
abundance: .
v_gene: TRBV7-8
j_gene: TRBJ2-7
CDR3nt: TGTGCCAGCAGGGACTCCGGGATTCCCTACGAGCAGTACTTC
CDR3aa: CASRDSGIPYEQYF

d_gene: .
abundance: .
v_gene: TRBV20-1
j_gene: TRBJ2-6
CDR3nt: TGCAGTGCTAGTTTCACAGAGACTCTCTCTGGGGCCAACGTCCTGACTTTC
CDR3aa: CSASFTETLSGANVLTF

d_gene: .
abundance: .
v_gene: TRBV5-8
j_gene: TRBJ2-1
CDR3nt: TGTGCCAGCCTTTTACCGGGCTCCTACAATGAGCAGTTCTTC
CDR3aa: CASLLPGSYNEQFF

d_gene: TRBD1
abundance: .
v_gene: TRBV11-2
j_gene: TRBJ2-7
CDR3nt: TGTGCCAGCAGCTCCTCCGGGACAGGTAAAGGCGAGCAGTACTTC
CDR3aa: CASSSSGTGKGEQYF

d_gene: .
abundance: .
v_gene: TRBV9
j_gene: TRBJ2-3
CDR3nt: TGTGCCAGCAGGGGCGGGAGCACAGATACGCAGTATTTT
CDR3aa: CASRGGSTDTQYF

d_gene: TRBD2
abundance: .
v_gene: TRBV10-3
j_gene: TRBJ2-1
CDR3nt: TGTGCCATCAGTGACGTGACGGGGAGGGCCTACAATGAGCAGTTCTTC
CDR3aa: CAISDVTGRAYNEQFF

d_gene: .
abundance: .
v_gene: TRBV19
j_gene: TRBJ1-1
CDR3nt: TGTGCCAGTAGTTGGGAAGGGTTCACTGAAGCTTTCTTT
CDR3aa: CASSWEGFTEAFF

d_gene: .
abundance: .
v_gene: TRBV9
j_gene: TRBJ1-2
CDR3nt: TGTGCCAGCAGCGCCTCCACTCAGTGGGGCTATGGCTACACCTTC
CDR3aa: CASSASTQWGYGYTF

d_gene: .
abundance: .
v_gene: TRBV28
j_gene: TRBJ2-5
CDR3nt: TGTGCCAGCACCCTCCAGCACCAAGAGACCCAGTACTTC
CDR3aa: CASTLQHQETQYF

d_gene: .
abundance: .
v_gene: TRBV12-3/TRBV12-4
j_gene: TRBJ2-7
CDR3nt: TGTGCCAGCAGTTTAAGGCTAACGAACGAGCAGTACTTC
CDR3aa: CASSLRLTNEQYF

d_gene: .
abundance: .
v_gene: TRBV27
j_gene: TRBJ2-5
CDR3nt: TGTGCCAGCAGTTTATCGAAGCCATCCGAGACCCAGTACTTC
CDR3aa: CASSLSKPSETQYF

d_gene: .
abundance: .
v_gene: TRBV5-4
j_gene: TRBJ2-5
CDR3nt: TGTGCCAGCCGAGGGGAGCCAGGGGCCCAAGAGACCCAGTACTTC
CDR3aa: CASRGEPGAQETQYF

d_gene: TRBD1
abundance: .
v_gene: TRBV29-1
j_gene: TRBJ2-1
CDR3nt: TGCAGCGGTAAAATGCTGGACAGGGACTTTCATGAGCAGTTCTTC
CDR3aa: CSGKMLDRDFHEQFF

d_gene: TRBD2
abundance: once
v_gene: TRBV10-3
j_gene: TRBJ2-3
CDR3nt: TGTGCCATCAGTGGACTAGCGGGCTTAGCTAGCACAGATACGCAGTATTTT
CDR3aa: CAISGLAGLASTDTQYF

d_gene: .
abundance: .
v_gene: TRBV7-3
j_gene: TRBJ2-3
CDR3nt: TGTGCCAGCAGCCCGCCTGTCGGGGCGCAGTATTTT
CDR3aa: CASSPPVGAQYF

d_gene: .
abundance: .
v_gene: TRBV12-2
j_gene: TRBJ2-7
CDR3nt: TGTGCAAGTCGCTTAGTTGGCGGGAGGGCCAAGCCCTACGAGCAGTACTTC
CDR3aa: CASRLVGGRAKPYEQYF

d_gene: TRBD2
abundance: .
v_gene: TRBV7-8
j_gene: TRBJ2-3
CDR3nt: TGTGCCAGCAGCTTCCCCCATAGCGGGGGACCTAGCACAGATACGCAGTATTTT
CDR3aa: CASSFPHSGGPSTDTQYF

d_gene: TRBD2
abundance: .
v_gene: TRBV7-2
j_gene: TRBJ2-2
CDR3nt: TGTGCCAGCAGCTTATGGCGGGAGGACACCGGGGAGCTGTTTTTT
CDR3aa: CASSLWREDTGELFF

d_gene: TRBD1
abundance: .
v_gene: TRBV5-1
j_gene: TRBJ2-5
CDR3nt: TGCGCCAGCAGCCTCCGGGACAGGGGTTTTCCACTAGCGGAGAGGGCCAGAGAGACCCAGTACTTC
CDR3aa: CASSLRDRGFPLAERARETQYF

d_gene: .
abundance: .
v_gene: TRBV6-5
j_gene: TRBJ1-2
CDR3nt: TGTGCCAGCGGAACCACAGGGACCTACGGCTACACCTTC
CDR3aa: CASGTTGTYGYTF

d_gene: .
abundance: .
v_gene: TRBV6-4
j_gene: TRBJ2-1
CDR3nt: TGTGCCAGCAGTGGTGAGCACTCCTACAATGAGCAGTTCTTC
CDR3aa: CASSGEHSYNEQFF

d_gene: TRBD1
abundance: .
v_gene: TRBV5-6
j_gene: TRBJ2-7
CDR3nt: TGTGCCAGCAGCCCCCTGGGACAGGGGGCAGACGAGCAGTACTTC
CDR3aa: CASSPLGQGADEQYF

d_gene: .
abundance: .
v_gene: TRBV10-1
j_gene: TRBJ2-7
CDR3nt: TGCGCCAGCAGTGTGAGGCACTACGAGCAGTACTTC
CDR3aa: CASSVRHYEQYF

d_gene: TRBD1
abundance: .
v_gene: TRBV24-1
j_gene: TRBJ2-1
CDR3nt: TGTGCCACCAGTGGACCCGGGACAGGGTCTTACAATGAGCAGTTCTTC
CDR3aa: CATSGPGTGSYNEQFF

d_gene: .
abundance: .
v_gene: TRBV2
j_gene: TRBJ2-1
CDR3nt: TGTGCCAGCACCGACATCAGGGGTAACTCGAACAATGAGCAGTTCTTC
CDR3aa: CASTDIRGNSNNEQFF

d_gene: .
abundance: .
v_gene: TRBV7-9
j_gene: TRBJ2-7
CDR3nt: TGTGCCAGCAGCTTGGGACAGTCTAGCGGCAACTACGAGCAGTACTTC
CDR3aa: CASSLGQSSGNYEQYF

d_gene: TRBD2
abundance: .
v_gene: TRBV7-3
j_gene: TRBJ2-3
CDR3nt: TGTGCCAGCAGCAAAAGTGGGAGGGGCACAGATACGCAGTATTTT
CDR3aa: CASSKSGRGTDTQYF

d_gene: TRBD1
abundance: .
v_gene: TRBV5-5
j_gene: TRBJ2-7
CDR3nt: TGTGCCAGCAGCTTCGGGACAGGGTCCTACGAGCAGTACTTC
CDR3aa: CASSFGTGSYEQYF

d_gene: TRBD1
abundance: .
v_gene: TRBV19
j_gene: TRBJ2-7
CDR3nt: TGTGCCAGTAGCACCGACAGGGGATACGAGCAGTACTTC
CDR3aa: CASSTDRGYEQYF

d_gene: TRBD2
abundance: .
v_gene: TRBV7-9
j_gene: TRBJ2-3
CDR3nt: TGTGCCAGCAGCTTAGCCCCGGGACTAGCGGCACTTACAGATACGCAGTATTTT
CDR3aa: CASSLAPGLAALTDTQYF

d_gene: .
abundance: .
v_gene: TRBV19
j_gene: TRBJ2-6
CDR3nt: TGTGCCAGTACCCCGTCTCCCGGATTTAACTCTGGGGCCAACGTCCTGACTTTC
CDR3aa: CASTPSPGFNSGANVLTF

d_gene: .
abundance: .
v_gene: TRBV7-7
j_gene: TRBJ2-1
CDR3nt: TGTGCCAGCAGCTTAGGGCTAACCAACTACAATGAGCAGTTCTTC
CDR3aa: CASSLGLTNYNEQFF

d_gene: .
abundance: .
v_gene: TRBV5-6
j_gene: TRBJ1-6
CDR3nt: TGTGCCAGCAGCATGGGTGGGCGGAATTCACCCCTCCACTTT
CDR3aa: CASSMGGRNSPLHF

d_gene: TRBD1
abundance: .
v_gene: TRBV7-6
j_gene: TRBJ1-6
CDR3nt: TGTGCCAGCAACAGGGGGCCAGATTCACCCCTCCACTTT
CDR3aa: CASNRGPDSPLHF

d_gene: TRBD1
abundance: .
v_gene: TRBV28
j_gene: TRBJ1-3
CDR3nt: TGTGCCGGAGCTAAAAGACAGGGGGCACACACCATATATTTT
CDR3aa: CAGAKRQGAHTIYF

d_gene: TRBD2
abundance: .
v_gene: TRBV28
j_gene: TRBJ2-3
CDR3nt: TGTGCCAGCAGTCGGACTAGCGGGAGGGTAACAGATACGCAGTATTTT
CDR3aa: CASSRTSGRVTDTQYF

d_gene: TRBD2
abundance: .
v_gene: TRBV13
j_gene: TRBJ2-5
CDR3nt: TGTGCCAGCAGCCACCGCGAGGATAGCGGGAGACCCGGCGGGGAGACCCAGTACTTC
CDR3aa: CASSHREDSGRPGGETQYF

d_gene: .
abundance: .
v_gene: TRBV13
j_gene: TRBJ2-7
CDR3nt: TGTGCCAGCAGCTGGAAGACCTCCCCGGACGCCTCCTACGAGCAGTACTTC
CDR3aa: CASSWKTSPDASYEQYF

d_gene: .
abundance: .
v_gene: TRBV6-2/TRBV6-3
j_gene: TRBJ1-5
CDR3nt: TGTGCCAGCAGCATTGGGGGATTTAGCAATCAGCCCCAGCATTTT
CDR3aa: CASSIGGFSNQPQHF

d_gene: TRBD2
abundance: .
v_gene: TRBV28
j_gene: TRBJ2-1
CDR3nt: TGTGCCAGCAGCACAATAGCGGGAGGCTACAATGAGCAGTTCTTC
CDR3aa: CASSTIAGGYNEQFF